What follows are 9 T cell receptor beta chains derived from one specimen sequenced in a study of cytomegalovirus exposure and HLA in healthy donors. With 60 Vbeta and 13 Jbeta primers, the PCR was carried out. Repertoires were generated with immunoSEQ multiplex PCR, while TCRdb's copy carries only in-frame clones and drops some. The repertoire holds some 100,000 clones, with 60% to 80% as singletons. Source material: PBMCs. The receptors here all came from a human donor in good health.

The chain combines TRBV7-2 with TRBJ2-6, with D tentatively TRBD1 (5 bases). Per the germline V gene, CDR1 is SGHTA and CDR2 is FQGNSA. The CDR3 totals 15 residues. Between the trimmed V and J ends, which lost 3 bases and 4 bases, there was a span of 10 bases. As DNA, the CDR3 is TGTGCCAGCAGCTTCGGCAGGGCCGGGGCCAACGTCCTGACTTTC. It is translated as CASSFGRAGANVLTF. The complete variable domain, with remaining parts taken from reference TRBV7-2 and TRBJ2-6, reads GAGVSQSPSNKVTEKGKDVELRCDPISGHTALYWYRQSLGQGLEFLIYFQGNSAPDKSGLPSDRFSAERTGGSVSTLTIQRTQQEDSAVYLCASSFGRAGANVLTFGAGSRLTVL.

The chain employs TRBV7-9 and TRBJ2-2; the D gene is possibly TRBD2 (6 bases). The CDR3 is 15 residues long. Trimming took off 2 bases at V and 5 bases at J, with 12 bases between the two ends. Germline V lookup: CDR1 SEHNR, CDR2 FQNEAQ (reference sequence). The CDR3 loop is CASSLTSGATGELFF. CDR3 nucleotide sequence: TGTGCCAGCAGCTTAACGTCGGGAGCAACCGGGGAGCTGTTTTTT.

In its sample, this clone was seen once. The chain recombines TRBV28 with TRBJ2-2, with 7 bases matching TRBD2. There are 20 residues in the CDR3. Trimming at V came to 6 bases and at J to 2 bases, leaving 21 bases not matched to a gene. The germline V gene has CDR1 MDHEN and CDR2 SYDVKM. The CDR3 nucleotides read TGTGCCAGCAGCCGAACAACTCACCCCGGGACTAAGGCTAACACCGGGGAGCTGTTTTTT. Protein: CASSRTTHPGTKANTGELFF.

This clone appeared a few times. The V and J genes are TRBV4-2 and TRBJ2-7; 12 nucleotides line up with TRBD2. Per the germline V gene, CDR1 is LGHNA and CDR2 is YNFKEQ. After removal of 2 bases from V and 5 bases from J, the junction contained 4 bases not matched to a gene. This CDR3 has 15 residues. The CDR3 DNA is TGTGCCAGCAGCCAACCTAGCGGGAGGGCCCACGAGCAGTACTTC. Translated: CASSQPSGRAHEQYF.

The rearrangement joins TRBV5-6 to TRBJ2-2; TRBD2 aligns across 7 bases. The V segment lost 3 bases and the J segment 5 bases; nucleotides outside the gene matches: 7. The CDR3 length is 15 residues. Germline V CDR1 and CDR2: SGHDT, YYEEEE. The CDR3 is CASSSPGGLTGELFF. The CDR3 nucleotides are TGTGCCAGCAGCTCGCCGGGGGGTCTGACCGGGGAGCTGTTTTTT. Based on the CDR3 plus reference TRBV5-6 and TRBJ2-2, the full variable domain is DAGVTQSPTHLIKTRGQQVTLRCSPKSGHDTVSWYQQALGQGPQFIFQYYEEEERQRGNFPDRFSGHQFPNYSSELNVNALLLGDSALYLCASSSPGGLTGELFFGEGSRLTVL.

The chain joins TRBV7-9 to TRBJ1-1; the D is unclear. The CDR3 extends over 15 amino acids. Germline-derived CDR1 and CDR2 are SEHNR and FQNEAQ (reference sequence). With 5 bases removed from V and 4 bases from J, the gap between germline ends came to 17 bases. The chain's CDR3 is CASSRGGLKTTEAFF. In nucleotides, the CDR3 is TGTGCCAGCAGCCGCGGAGGCTTGAAGACCACTGAAGCTTTCTTT.

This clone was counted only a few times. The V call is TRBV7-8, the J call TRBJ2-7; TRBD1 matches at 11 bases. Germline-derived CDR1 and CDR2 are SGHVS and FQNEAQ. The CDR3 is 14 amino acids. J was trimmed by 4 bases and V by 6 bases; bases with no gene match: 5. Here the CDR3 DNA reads TGTGCCAGCAGGCCGGGACAGGGGGGGTACGAGCAGTACTTC. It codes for CASRPGQGGYEQYF.

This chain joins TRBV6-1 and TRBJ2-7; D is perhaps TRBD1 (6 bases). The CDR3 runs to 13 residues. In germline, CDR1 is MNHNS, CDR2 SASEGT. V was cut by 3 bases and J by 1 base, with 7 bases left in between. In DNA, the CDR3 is TGTGCCAGCAGTGATAGGGGGTCCTACGAGCAGTACTTC. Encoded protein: CASSDRGSYEQYF.

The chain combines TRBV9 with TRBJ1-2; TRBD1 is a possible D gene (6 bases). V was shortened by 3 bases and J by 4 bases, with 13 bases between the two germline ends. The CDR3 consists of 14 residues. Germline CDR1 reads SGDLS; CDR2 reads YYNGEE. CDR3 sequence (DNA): TGTGCCAGCAGCGCGATGACAGGCACCTATGGCTACACCTTC. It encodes CASSAMTGTYGYTF.